This T cell receptor (beta chain) stems from a study of blood T cells in healthy people across ages (dated by TCRdb to 2013 to 2016). With regard to the full study: In model experiments, template switching captured roughly one uniquely barcoded TCR beta cDNA molecule for every two T cells. The donors were split into four age groups: young (average around 17 years), middle-aged (roughly 40), aged (62) and long-lived (roughly 77). The study measured age-related changes in TCR beta repertoire diversity using deep sequencing normalized with unique cDNA molecular identifiers. Donors of different ages were randomly distributed across sequencing lanes to avoid experimental bias. Two additional independent replicas of 1 million unique cDNA reads from the same blood draw were analyzed for two donors (one aged 18 to 30 and one aged 80 or older).

The library was made by 5' RACE. The sequencer listed for this sample is Illumina HiSeq 2500. The second PCR ran for about 6 to 12 cycles and used a J-beta primer mix along with a sample-barcoded 5' primer. Each TCR beta cDNA molecule received a unique molecular identifier from a template-switch 5' adaptor carrying 12 random nucleotides. Each sample yielded at least 2.5 million CDR3-containing paired-end reads. First-strand cDNA synthesis was performed from all RNA using the Mint cDNA synthesis kit, with priming by a TRBC-specific oligonucleotide. After uracil-DNA glycosylase treatment, a first 18-cycle PCR used universal primers M1SS and BC2_uni_R on all cDNA. On the study's bioinformatics: For normalization, 1 million high-quality reads, each with a distinct molecular identifier, were randomly selected from each sample. Instead of being binned into consensus sequences, reads that shared molecular identifiers were thrown out. CDR3 identification, clonotype clustering and error correction used MiTCR with a Q25 quality threshold and the strictest error-elimination algorithm. A nonparametric unseen species model with Euler transformation was used to estimate lower-bound total TCR beta diversity. Starting from the raw public reads, TCRdb applied fastp trimming at Q25, assembled clones with MiXCR and retained in-frame beta chains. CDR3 protein sequences are deduplicated, and each keeps its most common genes and DNA. For this entry, the V and J calls and clone size follow TCRdb and not the study's own pipeline. Recorded for this sample are around 1.5 million distinct CDR3 sequences; approximately 59% of them occurred a single time. The ten largest clonotypes hold 6.5% to 8% of the sample.

Overall study results and their limits: Since profiling was done on bulk unsorted PBMCs, naive and antigen-experienced compartments could not be conclusively compared. Total diversity estimates from one million sequenced T cells were considered lower bounds and underestimates. There was a strong correlation between observed TCR beta diversity and the percentage of naive T cells measured by flow cytometry. Compared with the aged group, the long-lived group had more naive CD4+ T cells, fewer expanded clones and increased TCR diversity, suggesting age selection. Because donor CMV infection status was unknown, age-related changes in expanded clonotypes were potentially confounded. As age increased, observed TCR beta diversity per million T cells dropped in a roughly linear way, and a significant reduction was already evident by age about 40.

From the cysteine through the phenylalanine, the CDR3 covers 14 amino acids. Only CDR3 DNA remains: 42 bases, in frame from the first base. Per the germline V gene (reference sequence), DFQATT is the CDR1 and SNEGSKA is the CDR2. V is shortened by 6 bases, J by 0 bases, and the region joining them spans 15 bases. The donors were some 39 Caucasian individuals from Russia, aged 6 to 90 years, who were systemically healthy. Each donor gave around 9.9 milliliters of peripheral blood, collected into EDTA-treated Vacutainer tubes. Ficoll-Paque density-gradient centrifugation was used to isolate PBMCs, with at least 6.5 million per sample. Total RNA, at least 6 micrograms per sample, was extracted from PBMCs with Trizol reagent. For every donor, an aliquot of PBMCs went through flow cytometry to measure the percentages of naive CD45RAhigh/CD27high T cells. This clonotype was seen more than once but under ten times. No cognate antigen has been identified for it. Per-nucleotide qualities are absent, and no much larger clonotype sits a single base away.

The receptor chain draws on TRBV20-1 and TRBJ2-7; a weak D assignment points to TRBD2 (5 bases agree). The sequence was obtained from a man aged 18 to 35 in good health. The sequencing sample was made of blood. The CDR3 region reads CSADNTRTSYEQYF. Read as DNA, the sequence is TGCAGTGCCGACAATACTAGAACCTCCTACGAGCAGTACTTC.